These 27 T cell receptor beta chains share one sample of origin, sequenced in a study of blood T cell repertoires in COVID-19. Assay: immunoSEQ multiplex PCR; the TCRdb copy retains only in-frame clones and omits some. The table shows about 220,000 clones, with around 88% occurring only once. Material: PBMCs or T cells enriched from blood (not recorded which). These receptors originate from a woman between 40 and 55 years old with acute COVID-19.

The V call is TRBV24-1, the J call TRBJ2-1; TRBD1 matches 10 bases. From germline, CDR1 is KGHDR and CDR2 SFDVKD. The length of the CDR3 is 16 residues. J lost 4 bases, V lost 3 bases, and 5 bases had no gene match. The CDR3 sequence is CATSDAGTGVYNEQFF. Written as DNA, the CDR3 is TGTGCCACCAGTGATGCCGGGACAGGGGTATACAATGAGCAGTTCTTC.

The V gene is TRBV5-1, the J gene TRBJ2-2; D gene uncertain. Germline V gene sequence: CDR1 SGHRS, CDR2 YFSETQ. CDR3 size: 13 residues. Trimming removed 4 bases at V and 5 bases at J, with 9 bases between. This chain's CDR3 is CASSLQVTGELFF. For the CDR3, the DNA is TGCGCCAGCAGCCTGCAGGTAACCGGGGAGCTGTTTTTT. The full variable domain, with the rest looked up from reference TRBV5-1 and TRBJ2-2, is KAGVTQTPRYLIKTRGQQVTLSCSPISGHRSVSWYQQTPGQGLQFLFEYFSETQRNKGNFPGRFSGRQFSNSRSEMNVSTLELGDSALYLCASSLQVTGELFFGEGSRLTVL.

The chain is built from TRBV11-2 and TRBJ1-2, with 7 bases lining up with TRBD1. V was clipped by 5 bases and J by 7 bases; unmatched bases: 7. The CDR3 has 13 amino acids. CDR1 and CDR2 from the germline V gene are SGHAT and FQNNGV. The CDR3 is CASSIQGFGGYTF. CDR3 DNA sequence: TGTGCCAGCAGCATACAGGGGTTCGGTGGCTACACCTTC.

This clone has only one observation. This CDR3 is CSVGDKALLYEQYF. The CDR3 region has the DNA TGCAGCGTTGGAGACAAAGCGCTACTCTACGAGCAGTACTTC. The V call is TRBV29-1, the J call TRBJ2-7; D is undetermined. Deletions cut 4 bases from V and 3 bases from J, with 16 bases between. The CDR3 extends over 14 amino acids. Germline V gene lookup returns CDR1 SQVTM and CDR2 ANQGSEA.

This clone was picked up one time. The rearrangement links TRBV6-2 or TRBV6-3 to TRBJ1-1; 9 bases agree with TRBD1. Germline trimming cut 2 bases from V and 4 bases from J; bases unmatched to any gene: 2. The germline gives CDR1 MNHEY, CDR2 SVGEGT. CDR3 length: 14 amino acids. CDR3 coding DNA: TGTGCCAGCAGTTACCTGACAGGGGGCACTGAAGCTTTCTTT. Its translation: CASSYLTGGTEAFF.

This clone was seen only a few times. The chain has TRBV2 and TRBJ2-7; 7 nucleotides line up with TRBD1. The ends lost 4 bases at V and 3 bases at J; junction bases unmatched: 6. This CDR3 spans 14 amino acids. Germline-derived CDR1 and CDR2 are SNHLY and FYNNEI. CDR3 protein: CASSVGRGYYEQYF. CDR3 in DNA: TGTGCCAGCAGTGTAGGCAGGGGGTACTACGAGCAGTACTTC.

The chain is built from TRBV12-3 or TRBV12-4 and TRBJ1-1; TRBD1 is a possible D gene (5 bases). V gave up 2 bases and J gave up 6 bases, with 10 bases separating them. This CDR3 comprises 13 residues. The CDR3 DNA reads as TGTGCCAGCAGTTTAATCAGGGTCGCTGAAGCTTTCTTT. This codes for CASSLIRVAEAFF.

V gene TRBV7-2 combines with J gene TRBJ1-2; 9 nucleotides line up with TRBD1. The V and J ends lost 2 bases and 3 bases, in that order; junction bases with no gene match: 10. This CDR3 has 17 amino acids. Germline lookup yields CDR1 SGHTA and CDR2 FQGNSA. CDR3 nucleotides: TGTGCCAGCAGCTTAATGTCCGGGACAGGGATTTACTATGGCTACACCTTC. It codes for CASSLMSGTGIYYGYTF.

The V gene is TRBV6-2 or TRBV6-3, the J gene TRBJ2-3; TRBD1 matches at 7 bases. The CDR3 runs 16 residues. With V trimmed by 5 bases and J by 1 base, 9 bases remained unmatched. Germline-derived CDR1 and CDR2 are MNHEY and SVGEGT. Here the CDR3 DNA reads TGTGCCAGCAGTACAAACTACGGGACAGGCACAGATACGCAGTATTTT. Its protein product is CASSTNYGTGTDTQYF.

A single count supports this clone. The chain couples TRBV20-1 to TRBJ1-5, with D perhaps matching TRBD1 (6 bases). V was shortened by 3 bases and J by 1 base, with 13 bases between the two germline ends. The CDR3 has 15 residues. Germline V lookup: CDR1 DFQATT, CDR2 SNEGSKA (reference sequence). The DNA for the CDR3 is TGCAGTGCTAGTCAGTCGGACAGCAGCAATCAGCCCCAGCATTTT. Translating it yields CSASQSDSSNQPQHF.

The chain links TRBV9 to TRBJ1-3, with TRBD1 matching 8 bases. This CDR3 contains 16 residues. CDR1 is SGDLS, CDR2 YYNGEE, per germline. J was trimmed by 2 bases and V by 0 bases; bases with no gene match: 4. CDR3 nucleotides: TGTGCCAGCAGCGTAGAGACCAGGGGGCCTGGAAACACCATATATTTT. Translation: CASSVETRGPGNTIYF.

This chain uses TRBV5-1 with TRBJ1-5; D may be TRBD1 (5 bases). This CDR3 spans 15 amino acids. V was clipped by 0 bases and J by 1 base, with 8 bases between them. Germline loops: CDR1 SGHRS, CDR2 YFSETQ. CDR3 loop: CASSLGGMSNQPQHF. DNA of the CDR3: TGCGCCAGCAGCTTGGGGGGCATGAGCAATCAGCCCCAGCATTTT.

V and J are TRBV2 and TRBJ2-2; 12 bases agree with TRBD2. Germline lookup yields CDR1 SNHLY and CDR2 FYNNEI. Trimming cost V 4 bases and J 6 bases; bases outside gene matches: 15. The CDR3 is made up of 19 amino acids. The CDR3 DNA is TGTGCCAGCAGTGGCGAAGCTAGCGGGGGGGCCCTGGTTCCCGGGGAGCTGTTTTTT. This codes for CASSGEASGGALVPGELFF.

This chain uses TRBV12-3 or TRBV12-4 with TRBJ1-5; D remains unclear. With 3 bases removed from V and 9 bases from J, the gap between germline ends came to 12 bases. The CDR3 is 13 residues long. CDR3 sequence (DNA): TGTGCCAGCAGTTTCGGAGAGGTCCGGCCCCAGCATTTT. Its protein is CASSFGEVRPQHF.

This rearrangement joins TRBV6-6 to TRBJ2-7, with a possible D match to TRBD1 (6 bases). The CDR3 runs 14 residues. The V end was cut by 6 bases, the J end by 3 bases, with 15 bases between. Germline loops: CDR1 MNHNY, CDR2 SVGAGI (reference sequence). The CDR3 here is CASSNLGTNYEQYV. CDR3 DNA sequence: TGTGCCAGCAGCAATCTCGGGACAAACTACGAGCAGTACGTC.

J is TRBJ2-3 and V is TRBV13, with 14 bases matching TRBD2. This CDR3 is 16 amino acids long. The V segment lost 6 bases and the J segment 4 bases; nucleotides outside the gene matches: 6. Germline CDR1 reads PRHDT; CDR2 reads FYEKMQ (reference sequence). This chain's CDR3 is CASSLPTSGGADTQYF. In DNA, the CDR3 is TGTGCCAGCAGTCTTCCGACTAGCGGGGGGGCAGATACGCAGTATTTT.

This clone was seen once. The V and J genes are TRBV7-8 and TRBJ1-1; TRBD1 matches at 7 bases. This CDR3 has 15 residues. V was pared by 1 base and J by 3 bases, with 5 bases of the junction left unmatched. In germline, CDR1 is SGHVS, CDR2 FQNEAQ. The CDR3 protein is CASSLVPGGYTEAFF. The DNA of the CDR3 is TGTGCCAGCAGCTTAGTCCCAGGGGGGTACACTGAAGCTTTCTTT.

The chain has TRBV5-6 and TRBJ2-3; perhaps TRBD2 as D (6 bases). The CDR3 is 15 amino acids. The germline V and J ends were trimmed by 2 bases and 0 bases, with 10 bases remaining between them. Germline CDR1 is SGHDT and CDR2 is YYEEEE. The CDR3 sequence is CASSLFGTSTDTQYF. CDR3 nucleotide sequence: TGTGCCAGCAGCTTATTCGGGACTAGCACAGATACGCAGTATTTT.

The rearrangement joins TRBV23-1 to TRBJ2-6, with D perhaps TRBD1 (5 bases). TRBV23-1 is an ORF for which the function is uncertain. The CDR3 has 19 residues. V shed 0 bases and J shed 1 base, with 16 bases lying between them. CDR3: CASSQSGQGPRSGANVLTF. In DNA form, the CDR3 reads TGCGCCAGCAGTCAATCGGGCCAGGGCCCCCGATCTGGGGCCAACGTCCTGACTTTC.

The chain employs TRBV7-8 and TRBJ2-7; 8 bases line up with TRBD1. Trimming cost V 3 bases and J 4 bases; bases outside gene matches: 8. CDR3 length: 15 amino acids. Germline assignment: CDR1 SGHVS and CDR2 FQNEAQ. The CDR3 region is CASSLAGGQGYEQYV. The CDR3 region has the DNA TGTGCCAGCAGCTTGGCCGGAGGACAGGGATACGAGCAGTACGTC.

This rearrangement joins TRBV7-6 to TRBJ1-3, with no clear D. This CDR3 is built from 19 residues. V shed 1 base and J shed 0 bases, with 19 bases lying between them. CDR1 and CDR2 from the germline V gene are SGHVS and FNYEAQ. The CDR3 loop reads CASSLDSSPPGLSGNTIYF. CDR3 nucleotides: TGTGCCAGCAGCTTAGATTCGTCCCCTCCCGGACTCTCTGGAAACACCATATATTTT.

The CDR3 DNA sequence: TGTGCCAGCAGGGCCCTAGACAGTAGCAATCAGCCCCAGCATTTT. Translated, it gives CASRALDSSNQPQHF. V is TRBV6-5 and J is TRBJ1-5, with D possibly being TRBD1 (5 bases). The CDR3 has 15 amino acids. Trimming took off 6 bases at V and 0 bases at J, with 12 bases between the two ends. CDR1 is MNHEY and CDR2 is SVGAGI in the germline V gene.

The V and J genes are TRBV24-1 and TRBJ1-1; D is perhaps TRBD1 (6 bases). Trimming removed 2 bases from V and 7 bases from J, with 13 bases in between. Germline V gene lookup returns CDR1 KGHDR and CDR2 SFDVKD. The CDR3 spans 14 residues. The CDR3: CATSDSGVPLEAFF. CDR3 DNA sequence: TGTGCCACCAGTGATTCAGGGGTCCCCCTTGAAGCTTTCTTT.

The chain employs TRBV3-1 (or the pseudogene TRBV3-2) and TRBJ2-7; D is uncertain. Trimming removed 2 bases at V and 2 bases at J, with 10 bases between. The CDR3 is 14 residues long. The germline V gene has CDR1 LGHDT and CDR2 YNNKEL (reference sequence). CDR3 sequence: CASSQRQVPYEQYF. CDR3 sequence (DNA): TGTGCCAGCAGCCAAAGGCAGGTGCCCTACGAGCAGTACTTC.

The chain has TRBV5-1 and TRBJ1-3; D remains unclear. CDR3 length: 14 residues. V shed 0 bases and J shed 5 bases, with 9 bases lying between them. CDR1 is SGHRS and CDR2 is YFSETQ in the germline V gene. The CDR3, as DNA: TGCGCCAGCAGCTTGGGTCTTGACAGAAACACCATATATTTT. Translating gives CASSLGLDRNTIYF.

This clone appeared a single time. The chain carries TRBV5-5 and TRBJ1-6, with TRBD1 as a possible D gene (5 bases). CDR1 SGHKS and CDR2 YYEKEE come from the germline V gene (reference sequence). This CDR3 spans 13 amino acids. Between the trimmed V and J ends, which lost 2 bases and 10 bases, there was a span of 10 bases. CDR3 sequence reads: CASSLEAGSPLHF. DNA of the CDR3: TGTGCCAGCAGCTTAGAGGCAGGGTCACCCCTCCACTTT.

This chain joins TRBV27 and TRBJ2-7; 8 bases are shared with TRBD2. The CDR3 totals 17 residues. J was trimmed by 7 bases and V by 6 bases; bases with no gene match: 20. The germline CDR1 and CDR2 sequences are MNHEY and SMNVEV (reference sequence). The CDR3 region has the DNA TGTGCCAGCAGAGACGACTCTAGCGGGCGGGTAGTAGGAGAGCAGTACGTC. Encoded protein: CASRDDSSGRVVGEQYV.